Each of the 10 T cell receptor beta chains below was sequenced from the same sample in a study of OX40 agonist ivuxolimab in advanced cancers. The data were produced by immunoSEQ multiplex PCR, yet TCRdb's version contains in-frame clones alone and is incomplete. Counted here are roughly 81,000 clones, approximately 90% occurring once; the ten biggest clones make up 0.45% to 0.6%. The sequenced sample was CD4+ or CD8+ T cells sorted from blood, obtained in a trial of the OX40 agonist ivuxolimab. Receptor source: an adult with an advanced solid tumor such as melanoma, head and neck, liver or kidney cancer.

On this clone itself: One end of the junction fails to match germline, which may point to a read error. The V and J genes are TRBV6-5 and TRBJ1-2; no firm D call. Germline CDR1 MNHEY, CDR2 SVGAGI. The CDR3 is made up of 13 amino acids. The CDR3 loop is CASSDSPQMGYTF. The CDR3, as DNA: TGTGCCAGCAGTGACTCCCCTCAGATGGGCTACACCTTC.

The V call is TRBV5-6, the J call TRBJ2-3; D ambiguous. Germline V CDR1 and CDR2: SGHDT, YYEEEE. Trimming left V 0 bases short and J 3 bases short, with 14 bases between. This CDR3 comprises 16 residues. CDR3 in amino acids: CASSLVGSTTTDTQYF. The CDR3 DNA reads as TGTGCCAGCAGCTTGGTAGGCAGTACTACTACAGATACGCAGTATTTT. The full variable domain, rest sourced from reference TRBV5-6 and TRBJ2-3, is DAGVTQSPTHLIKTRGQQVTLRCSPKSGHDTVSWYQQALGQGPQFIFQYYEEEERQRGNFPDRFSGHQFPNYSSELNVNALLLGDSALYLCASSLVGSTTTDTQYFGPGTRLTVL.

The J gene is TRBJ2-1, the V gene TRBV25-1; possibly TRBD2 for D (7 bases). Trimming shortened V by 2 bases and J by 8 bases, and 16 bases separated the two germline ends. This CDR3 spans 15 amino acids. Germline CDR1 is MGHDK and CDR2 is SYGVNS. The CDR3 DNA sequence: TGTGCCAGCAGTGAAACAGAGTGGGGGGGCGATGAGCAGTTCTTC. Protein: CASSETEWGGDEQFF.

Concerning this clone: The sample holds other DNA sequences that translate to the same CDR3. The chain uses TRBV5-1 and TRBJ2-7; D is ambiguous. The germline V gene encodes CDR1 SGHRS and CDR2 YFSETQ. The CDR3 totals 14 residues. The V end lost 1 base, the J end lost 2 bases, and 10 bases lay between the germline ends. The CDR3 DNA follows: TGCGCCAGCAGCTTGAAGAACGGCCCCTACGAGCAGTACTTC. Its translation is CASSLKNGPYEQYF. Combining the CDR3 with reference TRBV5-1 and TRBJ2-7 gives the whole variable domain KAGVTQTPRYLIKTRGQQVTLSCSPISGHRSVSWYQQTPGQGLQFLFEYFSETQRNKGNFPGRFSGRQFSNSRSEMNVSTLELGDSALYLCASSLKNGPYEQYFGPGTRLTVT.

The chain carries TRBV9 and TRBJ2-2; possibly TRBD2 for D (7 bases). V lost 0 bases to trimming and J lost 6 bases, with 15 bases between them. Germline values: CDR1 SGDLS, CDR2 YYNGEE. This CDR3 contains 16 residues. This CDR3 reads CASSVASGGAPGELFF. In DNA, the CDR3 is TGTGCCAGCAGCGTAGCTAGTGGGGGGGCCCCCGGGGAGCTGTTTTTT.

The chain recombines TRBV7-8 with TRBJ1-5, with TRBD1 matching 8 bases. The ends lost 2 bases at V and 6 bases at J; junction bases unmatched: 6. The CDR3 loop spans 15 amino acids. Germline V gene data show CDR1 as SGHVS and CDR2 as FQNEAQ. The CDR3 DNA is TGTGCCAGCAGCTTAAGTGCAGGGGGCATTCAGCCCCAGCATTTT. It codes for CASSLSAGGIQPQHF.

This chain uses TRBV19 with TRBJ1-2; 8 bases match TRBD1. Per the germline V gene, CDR1 is LNHDA and CDR2 is SQIVND (reference sequence). This CDR3 spans 14 amino acids. The trim removed 3 bases at V and 3 bases at J, leaving 3 bases unmatched. CDR3 DNA: TGTGCCAGTAGTATGGGACAGGCCTACTATGGCTACACCTTC. Protein product: CASSMGQAYYGYTF.

A note on this clone: No conserved phenylalanine or tryptophan is present at the end of the CDR3, so a read error is the likely explanation. The J gene is TRBJ1-2, the V gene TRBV16; the D gene is possibly TRBD1 (5 bases). Germline V gives CDR1 KGHSY, CDR2 FQNENV. Trimming took 5 bases from V and 5 from J, leaving 21 bases between them. The CDR3 is 16 residues long. The CDR3 protein is CASSKTALGGDYGYTL. CDR3 nucleotides: TGTGCCAGCAGCAAAACCGCTCTGGGAGGGGATTATGGCTACACCCTC.

This chain connects TRBV11-2 to TRBJ2-5; maybe TRBD1 (6 bases). The CDR3 has 16 residues. V gave up 5 bases and J gave up 5 bases, with 21 bases separating them. CDR1 SGHAT and CDR2 FQNNGV come from the germline V gene. This CDR3 reads CASSRQLSSQGETQYF. The CDR3 nucleotides are TGTGCCAGCAGCCGACAGCTTTCCTCCCAGGGGGAGACCCAGTACTTC. The complete variable domain, with remaining parts taken from reference TRBV11-2 and TRBJ2-5, reads EAGVAQSPRYKIIEKRQSVAFWCNPISGHATLYWYQQILGQGPKLLIQFQNNGVVDDSQLPKDRFSAERLKGVDSTLKIQPAKLEDSAVYLCASSRQLSSQGETQYFGPGTRLLVL.

The chain recombines TRBV5-6 with TRBJ1-2; D is ambiguous. The CDR3 extends over 14 amino acids. Looked up from germline, CDR1 is SGHDT and CDR2 is YYEEEE. Trimming shortened V by 4 bases and J by 3 bases, and 13 bases separated the two germline ends. The CDR3 is CASSLQVFDYGYTF. In DNA form, the CDR3 reads TGTGCCAGCAGCCTACAAGTATTTGACTATGGCTACACCTTC.